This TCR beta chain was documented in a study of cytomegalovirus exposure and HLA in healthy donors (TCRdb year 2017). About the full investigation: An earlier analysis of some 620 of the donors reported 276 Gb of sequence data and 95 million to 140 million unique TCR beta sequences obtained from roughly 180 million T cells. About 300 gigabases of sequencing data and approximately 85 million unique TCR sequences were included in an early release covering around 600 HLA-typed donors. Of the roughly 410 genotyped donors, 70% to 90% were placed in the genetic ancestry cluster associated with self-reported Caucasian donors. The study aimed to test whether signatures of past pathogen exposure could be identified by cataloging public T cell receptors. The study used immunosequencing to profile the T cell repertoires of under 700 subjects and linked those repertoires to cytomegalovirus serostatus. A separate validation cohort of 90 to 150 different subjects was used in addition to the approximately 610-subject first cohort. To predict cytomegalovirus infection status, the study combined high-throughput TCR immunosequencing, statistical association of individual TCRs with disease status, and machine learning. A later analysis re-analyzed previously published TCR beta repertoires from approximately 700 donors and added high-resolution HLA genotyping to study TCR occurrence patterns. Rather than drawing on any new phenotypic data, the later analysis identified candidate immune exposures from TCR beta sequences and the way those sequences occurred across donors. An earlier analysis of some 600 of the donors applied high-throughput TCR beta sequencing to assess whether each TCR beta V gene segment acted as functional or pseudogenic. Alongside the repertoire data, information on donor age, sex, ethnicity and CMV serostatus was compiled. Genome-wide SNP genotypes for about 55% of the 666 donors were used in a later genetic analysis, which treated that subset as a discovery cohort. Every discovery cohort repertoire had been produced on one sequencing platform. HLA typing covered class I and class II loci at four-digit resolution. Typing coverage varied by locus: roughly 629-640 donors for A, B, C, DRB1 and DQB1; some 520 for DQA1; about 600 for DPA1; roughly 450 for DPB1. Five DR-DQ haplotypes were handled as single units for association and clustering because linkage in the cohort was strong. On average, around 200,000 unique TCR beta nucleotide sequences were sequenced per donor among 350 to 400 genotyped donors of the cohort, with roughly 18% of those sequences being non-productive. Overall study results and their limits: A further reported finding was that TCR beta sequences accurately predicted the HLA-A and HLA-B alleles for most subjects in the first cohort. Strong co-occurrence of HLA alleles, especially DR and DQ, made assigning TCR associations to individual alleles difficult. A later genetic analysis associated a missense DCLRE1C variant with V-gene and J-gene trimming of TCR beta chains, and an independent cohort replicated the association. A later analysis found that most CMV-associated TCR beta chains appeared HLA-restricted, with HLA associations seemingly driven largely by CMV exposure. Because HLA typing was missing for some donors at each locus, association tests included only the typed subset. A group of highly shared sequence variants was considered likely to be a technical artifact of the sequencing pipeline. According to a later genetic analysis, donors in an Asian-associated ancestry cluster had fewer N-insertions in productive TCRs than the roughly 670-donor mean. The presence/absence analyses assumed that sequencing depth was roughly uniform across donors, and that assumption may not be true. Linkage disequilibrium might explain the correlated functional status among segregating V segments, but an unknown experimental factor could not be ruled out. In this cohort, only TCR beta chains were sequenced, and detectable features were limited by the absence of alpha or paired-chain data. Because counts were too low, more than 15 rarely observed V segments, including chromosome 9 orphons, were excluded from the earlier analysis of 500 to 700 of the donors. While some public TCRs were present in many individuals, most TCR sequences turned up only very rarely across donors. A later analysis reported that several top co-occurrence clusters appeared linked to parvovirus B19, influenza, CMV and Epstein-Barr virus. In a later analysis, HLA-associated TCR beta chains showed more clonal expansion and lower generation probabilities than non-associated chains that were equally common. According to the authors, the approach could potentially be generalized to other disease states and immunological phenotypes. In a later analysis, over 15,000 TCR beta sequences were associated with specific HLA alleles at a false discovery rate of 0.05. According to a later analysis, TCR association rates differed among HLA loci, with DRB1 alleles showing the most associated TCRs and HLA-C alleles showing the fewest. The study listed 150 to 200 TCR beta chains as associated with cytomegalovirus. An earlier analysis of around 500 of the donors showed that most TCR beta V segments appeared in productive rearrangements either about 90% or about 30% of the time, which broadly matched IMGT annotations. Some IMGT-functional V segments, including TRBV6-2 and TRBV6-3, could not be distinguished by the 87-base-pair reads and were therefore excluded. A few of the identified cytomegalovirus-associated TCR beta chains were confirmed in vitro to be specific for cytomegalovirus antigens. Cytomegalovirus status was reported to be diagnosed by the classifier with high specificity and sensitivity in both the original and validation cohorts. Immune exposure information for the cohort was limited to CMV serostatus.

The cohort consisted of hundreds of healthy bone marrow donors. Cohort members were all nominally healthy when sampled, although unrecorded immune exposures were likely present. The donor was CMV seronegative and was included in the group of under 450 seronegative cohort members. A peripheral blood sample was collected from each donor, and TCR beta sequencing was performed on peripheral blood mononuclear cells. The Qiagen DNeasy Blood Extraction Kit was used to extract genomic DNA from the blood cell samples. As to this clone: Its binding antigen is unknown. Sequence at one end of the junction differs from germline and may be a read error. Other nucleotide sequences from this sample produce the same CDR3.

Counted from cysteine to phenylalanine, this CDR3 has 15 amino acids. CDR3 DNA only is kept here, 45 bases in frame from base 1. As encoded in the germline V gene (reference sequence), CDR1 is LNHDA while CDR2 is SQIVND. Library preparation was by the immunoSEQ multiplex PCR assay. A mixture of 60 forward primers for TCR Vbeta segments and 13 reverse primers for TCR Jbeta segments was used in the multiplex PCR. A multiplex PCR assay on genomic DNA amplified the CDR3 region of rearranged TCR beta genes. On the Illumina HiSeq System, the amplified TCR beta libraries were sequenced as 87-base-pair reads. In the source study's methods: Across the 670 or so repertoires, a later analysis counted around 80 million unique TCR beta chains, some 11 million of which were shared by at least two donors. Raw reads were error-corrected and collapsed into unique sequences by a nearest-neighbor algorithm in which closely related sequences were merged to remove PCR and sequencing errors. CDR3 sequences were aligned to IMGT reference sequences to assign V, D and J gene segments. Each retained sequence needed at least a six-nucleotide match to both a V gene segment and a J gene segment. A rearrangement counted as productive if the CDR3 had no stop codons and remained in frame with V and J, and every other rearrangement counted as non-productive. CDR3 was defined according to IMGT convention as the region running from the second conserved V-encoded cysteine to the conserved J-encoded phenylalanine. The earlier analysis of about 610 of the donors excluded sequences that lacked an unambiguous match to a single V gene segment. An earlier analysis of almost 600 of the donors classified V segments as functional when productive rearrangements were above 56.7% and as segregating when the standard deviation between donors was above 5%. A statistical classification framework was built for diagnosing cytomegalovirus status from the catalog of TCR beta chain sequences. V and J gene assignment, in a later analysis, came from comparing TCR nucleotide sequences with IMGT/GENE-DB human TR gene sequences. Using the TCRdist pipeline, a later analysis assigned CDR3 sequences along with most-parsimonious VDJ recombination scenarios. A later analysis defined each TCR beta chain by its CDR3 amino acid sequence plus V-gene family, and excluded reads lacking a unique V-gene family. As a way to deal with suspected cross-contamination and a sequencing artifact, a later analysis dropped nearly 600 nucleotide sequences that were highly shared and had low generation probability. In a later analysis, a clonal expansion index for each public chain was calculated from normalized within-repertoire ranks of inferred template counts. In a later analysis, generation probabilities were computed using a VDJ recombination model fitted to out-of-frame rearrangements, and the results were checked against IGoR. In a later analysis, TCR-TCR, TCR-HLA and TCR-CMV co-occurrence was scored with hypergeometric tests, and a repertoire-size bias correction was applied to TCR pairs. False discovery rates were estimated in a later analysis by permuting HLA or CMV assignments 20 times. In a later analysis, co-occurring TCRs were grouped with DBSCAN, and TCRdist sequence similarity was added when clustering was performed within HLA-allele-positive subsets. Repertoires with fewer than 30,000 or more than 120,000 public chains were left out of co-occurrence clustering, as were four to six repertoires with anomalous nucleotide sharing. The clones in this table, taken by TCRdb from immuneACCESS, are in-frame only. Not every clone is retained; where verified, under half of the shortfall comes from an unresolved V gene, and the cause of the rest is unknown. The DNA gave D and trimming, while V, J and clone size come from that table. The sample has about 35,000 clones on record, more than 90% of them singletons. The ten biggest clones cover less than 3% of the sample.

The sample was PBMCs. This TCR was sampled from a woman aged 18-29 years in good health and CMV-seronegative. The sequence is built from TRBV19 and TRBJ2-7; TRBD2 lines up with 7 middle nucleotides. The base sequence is TGTGCCAGTAGTATAGTAGGCGGGAGCCCCTACGAACAGTACTTC. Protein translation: CASSIVGGSPYEQYF.